The next 26 T cell receptor beta chains were all read from a single sample in a study of vaccination and CD4 T cells after COVID-19. Sequencing of cultured CD4+ T cell DNA used the Oncomine TCR Beta short-read assay. One entry per CDR3 protein, called by TCRdb with MiXCR from the PCR reads. Of over 20,000 distinct CDR3 sequences listed, 45% to 60% are singletons. No antigens are known for them. Treatment denoted: approximately 9-day PBMC culture with coronavirus spike peptide pools or control peptides (ViraFEST assay). What was sequenced was CD4+ T cells from blood, cultured in vitro. The source is a human donor who had recovered from COVID-19.

This chain links TRBV9 with TRBJ2-1, with 12 bases that match TRBD2. Germline V gene lookup returns CDR1 SGDLS and CDR2 YYNGEE. V dropped 0 bases and J dropped 8; count of bases not matched to a gene: 3. CDR3 size: 15 residues. The CDR3 region has the DNA TGTGCCAGCAGCGTAGCTCCTAGCGGGAGGGATGAGCAGTTCTTC. It specifies CASSVAPSGRDEQFF.

The chain employs TRBV19 and TRBJ1-1; perhaps TRBD1 as D (6 bases). The V and J ends lost 10 bases and 7 bases respectively, with 19 bases between them. From germline, CDR1 is LNHDA and CDR2 SQIVND (reference sequence). CDR3 size: 13 residues. For the CDR3, the DNA is TGTGCCATCCACAACCGGGGGGCTAGTGAAGCTTTCTTT. Its protein product is CAIHNRGASEAFF.

This clonotype was seen more than once but under ten times. The J gene is TRBJ1-1, the V gene TRBV6-5, with 7 bases identical to TRBD1. Germline V gene lookup returns CDR1 MNHEY and CDR2 SVGAGI. V lost 3 bases to trimming and J lost 5 bases; unmatched junction nucleotides: 6. This CDR3 has 14 amino acids. As DNA, the CDR3 is TGTGCCAGCAGTTATGAGGGGGCGGGGACTGAAGCTTTCTTT. Its translation: CASSYEGAGTEAFF.

The chain has TRBV6-1 and TRBJ1-1; D gene unclear. The germline gives CDR1 MNHNS, CDR2 SASEGT. V lost 9 bases and J 1 base, leaving 12 bases between the germline ends. This CDR3 is built from 13 residues. The CDR3 DNA sequence: TGTGCCAGTCAAAAACCAGGGAACACTGAAGCTTTCTTT. Protein sequence: CASQKPGNTEAFF.

The gene calls are TRBV12-3 or TRBV12-4 and TRBJ2-1, with 9 bases fitting TRBD1. Trimming removed 6 bases from V and 6 bases from J; junction bases left unmatched: 12. The CDR3 runs to 16 residues. CDR3 region: CASSVLRDREANEQFF. The CDR3 DNA reads as TGTGCCAGCAGCGTCCTCCGGGACAGGGAGGCCAATGAGCAGTTCTTC.

This clonotype was picked up one time. The DNA is omitted, as the CDR3 cannot be located on it reliably, and the CDR3 follows TCRdb's listing. The chain combines TRBV7-5 with TRBJ2-1; the D call TRBD1 from the table was never checked on the DNA. TRBV7-5 is a pseudogene. Ends included, the CDR3 has 15 residues. The CDR3 region is CISVPHAVGLHEQFF.

The rearrangement joins TRBV11-2 to TRBJ2-3, with TRBD2 matching over 7 bases. The V gene end was trimmed by 4 bases and the J gene end by 2 bases; junction bases not matched to a gene: 6. Germline-derived CDR1 and CDR2 are SGHAT and FQNNGV. This CDR3 region has 15 residues. CDR3 protein: CASSSGAGPTDTQYF. In DNA form, the CDR3 reads TGTGCCAGCAGCTCCGGAGCGGGGCCCACAGATACGCAGTATTTT. The variable domain in full, completed from reference TRBV11-2 and TRBJ2-3, reads EAGVAQSPRYKIIEKRQSVAFWCNPISGHATLYWYQQILGQGPKLLIQFQNNGVVDDSQLPKDRFSAERLKGVDSTLKIQPAKLEDSAVYLCASSSGAGPTDTQYFGPGTRLTVL.

This chain uses TRBV19 with TRBJ2-5; D remains ambiguous. This CDR3 is built from 14 residues. Trimming cost V 3 bases and J 1 base, with 9 bases left between them. Germline lookup yields CDR1 LNHDA and CDR2 SQIVND (reference sequence). CDR3 sequence (DNA): TGTGCCAGTAGTATCGGCAGGCTCCAAGAGACCCAGTACTTC. The encoded protein is CASSIGRLQETQYF.

This rearrangement joins TRBV24-1 to TRBJ2-5, with TRBD2 matching 7 bases. The germline V gene has CDR1 KGHDR and CDR2 SFDVKD. The CDR3 consists of 14 residues. J was trimmed by 7 bases and V by 2 bases; bases with no gene match: 6. DNA of the CDR3: TGTGCCACCAGTGATTCCGTGGGGGGGGTGACCCAGTACTTC. Translating gives CATSDSVGGVTQYF.

This chain links TRBV5-1 with TRBJ2-7; the match to TRBD2 covers 10 bases. V dropped 1 base and J dropped 6; count of bases not matched to a gene: 19. This CDR3 is 19 amino acids long. The germline gives CDR1 SGHRS, CDR2 YFSETQ. CDR3 nucleotides: TGCGCCAGCAGCTTGCCCTCGATAGCGGGAGGCCAGACGGCTCGCGAGCAGTACTTC. Translation gives CASSLPSIAGGQTAREQYF.

The chain carries TRBV11-2 and TRBJ2-2; D gene uncertain. The CDR3 loop spans 15 amino acids. V was shortened by 3 bases and J by 0 bases, with 8 bases between the two germline ends. CDR1 and CDR2 (germline): SGHAT, FQNNGV. In DNA, the CDR3 is TGTGCCAGCAGCTTCACGCACGCGAACACCGGGGAGCTGTTTTTT. Translating gives CASSFTHANTGELFF.

The chain is built from TRBV28 and TRBJ2-1; D uncertain. CDR3 length equals 14 residues. V gave up 4 bases and J gave up 5 bases, with 12 bases separating them. Germline V CDR1 and CDR2: MDHEN, SYDVKM. As DNA, the CDR3 is TGTGCCAGCAGTTCTCACGGGCGGAACAATGAGCAGTTCTTC. Protein product: CASSSHGRNNEQFF.

The chain links TRBV6-1 to TRBJ2-2; 9 nucleotides line up with TRBD2. The CDR3 has 16 amino acids. Per germline, CDR1 MNHNS and CDR2 SASEGT. V shed 5 bases and J 6 bases; nucleotides not matched to a gene: 10. This chain's CDR3 is CASSRNIAGGPGELFF. DNA of the CDR3: TGTGCCAGCAGTCGCAATATCGCGGGAGGGCCCGGGGAGCTGTTTTTT.

This clonotype was detected a few times. This sequence joins TRBV7-2 and TRBJ1-1, with unresolved D. The ends were cut back, 2 bases at V and 1 base at J, with 5 bases in the middle. There are 13 residues in the CDR3. Germline CDR1 and CDR2: SGHTA and FQGNSA. DNA for the CDR3: TGTGCCAGCAGCTTACAGACGAACACTGAAGCTTTCTTT. The encoded protein is CASSLQTNTEAFF.

V is TRBV10-3 and J is TRBJ1-5; D is unresolved. From germline, CDR1 is ENHRY and CDR2 SYGVKD. V was shortened by 10 bases and J by 4 bases, with 23 bases between the two germline ends. This CDR3 contains 16 residues. CDR3 sequence: CASSSSTDRKNQPQHF. The CDR3 DNA sequence: TGTGCCAGCAGCTCCTCGACGGATAGGAAGAATCAGCCCCAGCATTTT.

This clonotype was picked up a small number of times. The chain recombines TRBV6-1 with TRBJ2-5, with 8 bases that match TRBD2. The CDR3 sequence is 13 residues long. Germline CDR1 and CDR2: MNHNS and SASEGT. The J segment lost 4 bases and the V segment lost 5 bases, leaving 3 bases of the junction unmatched. This chain's CDR3 is CASSLAGRETQYF. DNA of the CDR3: TGTGCCAGCAGTCTAGCGGGTAGAGAGACCCAGTACTTC.

V gene TRBV20-1 combines with J gene TRBJ2-7, with D unclear. Germline V gene lookup returns CDR1 DFQATT and CDR2 SNEGSKA (reference sequence). Trimming left V 3 bases short and J 4 bases short, with 10 bases between. The CDR3 extends over 12 amino acids. As DNA, the CDR3 is TGCAGTGCTAGCCTCATGGGGTACGAGCAGTACTTC. Translation gives CSASLMGYEQYF.

V gene TRBV5-1 combines with J gene TRBJ2-4; 12 bases line up with TRBD2. Germline CDR1 SGHRS, CDR2 YFSETQ. J lost 6 bases, V lost 0 bases, and 10 bases had no gene match. The CDR3 totals 18 residues. CDR3 bases: TGCGCCAGCAGCTTGGATCCCGGGACTAGCGGGTGGGCAAACATTCAGTACTTC. This translates into CASSLDPGTSGWANIQYF. The entire variable domain, with the rest obtained from reference TRBV5-1 and TRBJ2-4, is as follows: KAGVTQTPRYLIKTRGQQVTLSCSPISGHRSVSWYQQTPGQGLQFLFEYFSETQRNKGNFPGRFSGRQFSNSRSEMNVSTLELGDSALYLCASSLDPGTSGWANIQYFGAGTRLSVL.

This chain connects TRBV3-1 to TRBJ2-3; D possibly uses TRBD1 or TRBD2 (5 bases each). V lost 0 bases and J lost 2, with 9 bases in between. The CDR3 totals 15 residues. CDR1 and CDR2 from the germline V gene are LGHDT and YNNKEL (reference sequence). In DNA form, the CDR3 reads TGTGCCAGCAGCCAAGATCCGGGGCCCACAGATACGCAGTATTTT. Its protein is CASSQDPGPTDTQYF.

The chain carries TRBV19 and TRBJ1-3; 11 nucleotides agree with TRBD1. The trim removed 5 bases at V and 8 bases at J, leaving 2 bases unmatched. CDR1 and CDR2 from the germline V gene are LNHDA and SQIVND (reference sequence). CDR3 length equals 13 residues. The CDR3 spells CASSSGQGDTIYF. CDR3 in DNA: TGTGCCAGTAGTTCGGGACAGGGGGACACCATATATTTT.

This clonotype was detected only once. This chain connects TRBV19 to TRBJ1-5; D is possibly TRBD1 (6 bases). The V gene's germline CDR1 is LNHDA and CDR2 SQIVND (reference sequence). The CDR3 totals 14 residues. The V end lost 3 bases, the J end lost 7 bases, and 13 bases lay between the germline ends. CDR3 region: CASSIRGGNQPQHF. Written as DNA, the CDR3 is TGTGCCAGTAGTATCCGAGGGGGTAACCAGCCCCAGCATTTT. The entire variable domain, with the rest obtained from reference TRBV19 and TRBJ1-5, is as follows: DGGITQSPKYLFRKEGQNVTLSCEQNLNHDAMYWYRQDPGQGLRLIYYSQIVNDFQKGDIAEGYSVSREKKESFPLTVTSAQKNPTAFYLCASSIRGGNQPQHFGDGTRLSIL.

This clonotype has a handful of counts. The V call is TRBV20-1, the J call TRBJ1-2, with D possibly matching TRBD1 (6 bases). Germline V gene data show CDR1 as DFQATT and CDR2 as SNEGSKA (reference sequence). The ends were cut back, 0 bases at V and 3 bases at J, with 11 bases in the middle. The CDR3 has 14 residues. The CDR3 sequence is CSARETGGDYGYTF. In DNA form, the CDR3 reads TGCAGTGCTAGAGAGACAGGAGGGGACTATGGCTACACCTTC.

The chain carries TRBV30 and TRBJ1-1; D is unresolved. CDR3 length: 13 residues. V shed 0 bases and J shed 3 bases, with 8 bases lying between them. Germline V gene lookup returns CDR1 GTSNPN and CDR2 SVGIG (reference sequence). The CDR3 DNA follows: TGTGCCTGGAGTGTAAGCCCTTACACTGAAGCTTTCTTT. It specifies CAWSVSPYTEAFF.

The rearrangement joins TRBV12-3 or TRBV12-4 to TRBJ2-5; 9 bases are shared with TRBD1. With V trimmed by 6 bases and J by 3 bases, 8 bases remained unmatched. The CDR3 contains 15 residues. DNA for the CDR3: TGTGCCAGCAGCCCCGTGGACAGGGGAAAAGAGACCCAGTACTTC. Amino acid sequence: CASSPVDRGKETQYF.

The chain couples TRBV5-1 to TRBJ2-3, with D unresolved. The germline V gene has CDR1 SGHRS and CDR2 YFSETQ. The V end lost 4 bases, the J end lost 2 bases, and 14 bases lay between the germline ends. The CDR3 loop spans 15 amino acids. CDR3 bases: TGCGCCAGCAGCCCGAACCCAGGAGCCACAGATACGCAGTATTTT. Residues: CASSPNPGATDTQYF.

The chain employs TRBV12-5 and TRBJ1-2; no clear D. Germline V gene lookup returns CDR1 LGHNT and CDR2 FRNRAP. Trimming shortened V by 0 bases and J by 4 bases, and 15 bases separated the two germline ends. This CDR3 has 16 residues. The CDR3 nucleotides read TGTGCTAGTGGTTTGGTACCCAACGCACCCATCTATGGCTACACCTTC. Amino acids: CASGLVPNAPIYGYTF.